The 7 T cell receptor beta chains presented below share a single source sample, sequenced in a study of neurological immune-mediated disorders. Each CDR3 protein gets one entry after TCRdb re-called the 5' RACE reads with MiXCR. The sample gives 20,000 to 30,000 distinct CDR3 sequences, around 15% of which show up once; roughly 17% is in the top ten. The sequencing input was PBMCs. The receptors here all came from a middle-aged woman with HTLV-1-associated myelopathy (HAM/TSP).

This clonotype was observed at least ten times. V usage is TRBV27 and J usage is TRBJ2-3; TRBD2 matches 13 bases. Germline values: CDR1 MNHEY, CDR2 SMNVEV (reference sequence). This CDR3 region has 17 residues. The V segment lost 3 bases and the J segment 3 bases; nucleotides outside the gene matches: 6. The CDR3 spells CASSFYGTSGNTDTQYF. The CDR3 DNA follows: TGTGCCAGCAGTTTTTACGGGACTAGCGGGAATACAGATACGCAGTATTTT.

This clonotype showed up many times. The chain employs TRBV10-1 and TRBJ2-1, with 8 nucleotides matching TRBD1. V lost 3 bases and J lost 5; bases outside the gene matches: 12. The CDR3 runs to 17 residues. CDR1 is WNHNN and CDR2 is SYGVQD in the germline V gene (reference sequence). The CDR3: CASSDQKGRGPNNEQFF. CDR3 DNA sequence: TGCGCCAGCAGTGATCAAAAAGGCAGGGGGCCGAACAATGAGCAGTTCTTC.

This clonotype was observed many times. The chain has TRBV12-3 or TRBV12-4 and TRBJ1-1; weak D call: TRBD1 (5 bases). The V and J ends lost 6 bases and 2 bases respectively, with 13 bases between them. This CDR3 has 14 amino acids. For the CDR3, the DNA is TGTGCCAGCAGAAGACAGACCGTTAACACTGAAGCTTTCTTT. This sequence encodes CASRRQTVNTEAFF.

Many counts were recorded for this clonotype. V and J are TRBV2 and TRBJ2-3, with 10 bases that match TRBD2. Germline CDR1 SNHLY, CDR2 FYNNEI. This CDR3 is 15 amino acids long. V was pared by 8 bases and J by 3 bases, with 8 bases of the junction left unmatched. CDR3 nucleotides: TGTGCCAGCGACGCCCTAGCGGGGGCTACAGATACGCAGTATTTT. It encodes CASDALAGATDTQYF.

This clonotype was seen many times. V usage is TRBV6-6 and J usage is TRBJ2-7, with D possibly TRBD1 on 6 matching bases. Germline lookup yields CDR1 MNHNY and CDR2 SVGAGI (reference sequence). This CDR3 spans 13 amino acids. Trimming removed 2 bases from V and 5 bases from J, with 10 bases in between. The CDR3 reads CASSYGGFDEQYV. The CDR3 DNA follows: TGTGCCAGCAGTTACGGGGGCTTCGACGAGCAGTACGTC.

Judged by abundance, this clonotype is medium-sized. The chain couples TRBV15 to TRBJ2-5; D may be TRBD1 or TRBD2 (5 bases each). Looked up from germline, CDR1 is LNHNV and CDR2 is YYDKDF (reference sequence). V was cut by 1 base and J by 5 bases, with 8 bases left in between. CDR3 length: 13 amino acids. The CDR3 DNA reads TGTGCCACCAGCAGAGCGGGGCCTGAGACCCAGTACTTC. It is translated as CATSRAGPETQYF.

In its sample, this clonotype was seen many times. J is TRBJ2-3 and V is TRBV29-1; D may correspond to TRBD1 or TRBD2 (7 bases each). The V end lost 6 bases, the J end lost 0 bases, and 10 bases lay between the germline ends. CDR1 is SQVTM, CDR2 ANQGSEA, per germline. The CDR3 consists of 13 residues. CDR3 sequence reads: CSVQGGSTDTQYF. The CDR3 nucleotides read TGCAGCGTGCAGGGGGGGAGCACAGATACGCAGTATTTT.